A single sample is the source of the 6 T cell receptor beta chains below, sequenced in a study of identical twins. MiXCR, applied by TCRdb to the 5' RACE reads, yields one record per CDR3 protein. The top ten hold just over 5% of the sample, which has about 210,000 distinct CDR3 sequences, roughly 9.4% seen once. The sequencing input was memory (CD45RO+) T cells sorted from blood. These receptors all stem from a woman aged 18-29 years in good health.

This rearrangement joins TRBV30 to TRBJ1-2; D remains unclear. Germline V gives CDR1 GTSNPN, CDR2 SVGIG (reference sequence). The CDR3 is 11 amino acids. Between the trimmed V and J ends, which lost 5 bases and 7 bases, there was a span of 11 bases. Here the CDR3 DNA reads TGTGCCTGGGACCAGGACGGTGGCTACACCTTC. It yields the protein CAWDQDGGYTF.

The sample holds a few counts of this clonotype. CDR3 DNA sequence: TGTGCCACCGGGACTAGCGGGAATGATGAGCAGTTCTTC. Protein product: CATGTSGNDEQFF. The V gene is TRBV2, the J gene TRBJ2-1; the match to TRBD2 covers 13 bases. This CDR3 comprises 13 residues. The V gene's germline CDR1 is SNHLY and CDR2 FYNNEI. With V trimmed by 10 bases and J by 8 bases, 5 bases remained unmatched.

The rearrangement uses TRBV5-6 and TRBJ1-2; D might be TRBD1 (6 bases). Per the germline V gene, CDR1 is SGHDT and CDR2 is YYEEEE. The CDR3 is made up of 14 amino acids. Trimming took 10 bases from V and 3 from J, leaving 19 bases between them. The CDR3 loop reads CAGTTGGAHYGYTF. The CDR3 DNA reads as TGTGCCGGAACCACCGGGGGCGCCCACTATGGCTACACCTTC.

This clonotype was counted between two and nine times. V usage is TRBV12-3 or TRBV12-4 and J usage is TRBJ2-7; no clear D gene. Trimming shortened V by 7 bases and J by 4 bases, and 14 bases separated the two germline ends. This CDR3 is built from 13 residues. The CDR3 reads CASMGWQAYEQYF. CDR3 nucleotide sequence: TGTGCCAGCATGGGATGGCAGGCTTACGAGCAGTACTTC.

This clonotype has a count of ten or more. CDR3 sequence: CASSIGYRGGAKFF. As DNA, the CDR3 is TGTGCCAGTAGTATAGGGTACCGCGGGGGGGCGAAGTTCTTC. The chain recombines TRBV19 with TRBJ2-1, with TRBD2 identical over 9 bases. V shed 1 base, J shed 14 bases, and the junction held 9 bases outside the gene matches. The CDR3 consists of 14 residues. Per the germline V gene, CDR1 is LNHDA and CDR2 is SQIVND (reference sequence).

This clonotype was counted ten times or more. The chain employs TRBV5-1 and TRBJ2-2; D unresolved. Trimming removed 0 bases from V and 1 base from J, with 7 bases in between. The CDR3 has 15 amino acids. Germline V gives CDR1 SGHRS, CDR2 YFSETQ. In DNA form, the CDR3 reads TGCGCCAGCAGCTTGGAAGGTCAGAACACCGGGGAGCTGTTTTTT. This encodes CASSLEGQNTGELFF.